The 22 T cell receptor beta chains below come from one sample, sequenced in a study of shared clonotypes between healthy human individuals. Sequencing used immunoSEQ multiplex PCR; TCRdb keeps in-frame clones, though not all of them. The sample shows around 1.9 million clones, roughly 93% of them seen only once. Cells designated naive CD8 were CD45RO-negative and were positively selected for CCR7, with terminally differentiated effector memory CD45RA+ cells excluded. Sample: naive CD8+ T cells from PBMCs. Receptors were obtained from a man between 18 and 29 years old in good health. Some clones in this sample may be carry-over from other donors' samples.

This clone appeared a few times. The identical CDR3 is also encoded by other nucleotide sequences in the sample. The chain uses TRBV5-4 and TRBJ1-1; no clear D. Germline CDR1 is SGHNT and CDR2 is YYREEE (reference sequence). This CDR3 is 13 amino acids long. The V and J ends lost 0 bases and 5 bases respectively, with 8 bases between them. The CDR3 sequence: CASSLVEGTEAFF. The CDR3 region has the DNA TGTGCCAGCAGCTTGGTGGAAGGAACTGAAGCTTTCTTT.

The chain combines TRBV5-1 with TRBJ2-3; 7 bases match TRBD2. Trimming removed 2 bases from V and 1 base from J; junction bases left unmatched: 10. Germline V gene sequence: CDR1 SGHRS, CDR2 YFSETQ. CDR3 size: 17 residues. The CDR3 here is CASSFLPQRGRTDTQYF. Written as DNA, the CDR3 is TGCGCCAGCAGCTTCCTGCCTCAGCGGGGCCGCACAGATACGCAGTATTTT.

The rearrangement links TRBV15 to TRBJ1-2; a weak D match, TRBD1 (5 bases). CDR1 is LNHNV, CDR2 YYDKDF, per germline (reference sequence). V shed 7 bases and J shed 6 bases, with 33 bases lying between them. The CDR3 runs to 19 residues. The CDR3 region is CATTGDPQTPDRDKHGYTF. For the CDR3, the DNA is TGTGCCACCACCGGGGACCCCCAAACCCCCGACAGAGACAAACATGGCTACACCTTC.

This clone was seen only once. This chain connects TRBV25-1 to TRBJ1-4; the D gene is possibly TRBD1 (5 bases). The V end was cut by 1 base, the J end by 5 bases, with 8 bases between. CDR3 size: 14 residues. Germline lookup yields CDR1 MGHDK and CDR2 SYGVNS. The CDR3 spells CASSESGDNEKLFF. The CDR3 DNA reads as TGTGCCAGCAGTGAATCCGGGGACAATGAAAAACTGTTTTTT.

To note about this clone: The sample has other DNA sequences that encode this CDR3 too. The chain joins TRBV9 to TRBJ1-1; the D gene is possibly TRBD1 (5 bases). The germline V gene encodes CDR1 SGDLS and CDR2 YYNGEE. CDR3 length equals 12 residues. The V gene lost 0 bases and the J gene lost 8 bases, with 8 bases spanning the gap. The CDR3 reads CASSVGDREAFF. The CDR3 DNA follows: TGTGCCAGCAGCGTAGGAGACAGAGAAGCTTTCTTT.

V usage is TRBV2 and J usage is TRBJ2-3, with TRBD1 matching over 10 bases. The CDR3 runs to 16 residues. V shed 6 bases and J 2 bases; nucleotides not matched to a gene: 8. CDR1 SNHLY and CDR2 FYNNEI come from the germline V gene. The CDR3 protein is CASRVPGQGFTDTQYF. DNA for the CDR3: TGTGCCAGCAGAGTCCCGGGACAGGGGTTCACAGATACGCAGTATTTT.

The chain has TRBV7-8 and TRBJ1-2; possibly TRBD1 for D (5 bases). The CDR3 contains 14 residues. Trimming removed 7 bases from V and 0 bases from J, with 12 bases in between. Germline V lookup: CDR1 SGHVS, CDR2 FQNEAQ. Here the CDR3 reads CASNPGHANYGYTF. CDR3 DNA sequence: TGTGCCAGCAACCCGGGGCACGCTAACTATGGCTACACCTTC.

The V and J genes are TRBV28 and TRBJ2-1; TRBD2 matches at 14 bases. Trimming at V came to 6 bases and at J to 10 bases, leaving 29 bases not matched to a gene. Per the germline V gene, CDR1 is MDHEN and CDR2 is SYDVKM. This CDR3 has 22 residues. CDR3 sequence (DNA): TGTGCCAGCAGCCCCTACCGCCCCGGGACTAGCGGGAGAATTGGAAAGGGGGGGGAGCAGTTCTTC. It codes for CASSPYRPGTSGRIGKGGEQFF.

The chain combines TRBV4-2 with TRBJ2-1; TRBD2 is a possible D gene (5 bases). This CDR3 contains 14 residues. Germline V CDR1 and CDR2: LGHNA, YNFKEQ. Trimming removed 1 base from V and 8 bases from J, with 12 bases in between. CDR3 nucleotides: TGTGCCAGCAGCCAAGTCCCGGGGATGGATGAGCAGTTCTTC. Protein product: CASSQVPGMDEQFF.

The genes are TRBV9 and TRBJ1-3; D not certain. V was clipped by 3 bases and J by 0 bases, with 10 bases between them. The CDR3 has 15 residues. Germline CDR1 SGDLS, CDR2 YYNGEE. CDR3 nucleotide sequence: TGTGCCAGCAGCGGAGAAATGTACTCTGGAAACACCATATATTTT. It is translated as CASSGEMYSGNTIYF.

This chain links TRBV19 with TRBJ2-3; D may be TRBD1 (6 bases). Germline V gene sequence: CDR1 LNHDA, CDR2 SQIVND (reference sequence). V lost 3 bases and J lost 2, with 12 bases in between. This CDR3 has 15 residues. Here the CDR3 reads CASSISQGFTDTQYF. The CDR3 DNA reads TGTGCCAGTAGTATTTCACAGGGCTTCACAGATACGCAGTATTTT.

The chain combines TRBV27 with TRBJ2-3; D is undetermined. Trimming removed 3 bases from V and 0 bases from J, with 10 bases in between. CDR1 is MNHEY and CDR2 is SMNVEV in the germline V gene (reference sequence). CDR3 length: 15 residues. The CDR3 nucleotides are TGTGCCAGCAGTTTTACGTCAGCTAGCACAGATACGCAGTATTTT. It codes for CASSFTSASTDTQYF.

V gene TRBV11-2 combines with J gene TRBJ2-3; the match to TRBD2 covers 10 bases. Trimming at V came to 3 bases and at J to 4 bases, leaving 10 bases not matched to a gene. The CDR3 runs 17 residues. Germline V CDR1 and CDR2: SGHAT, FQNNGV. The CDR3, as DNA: TGTGCCAGCAGCTTGACGCGACTAGCGGGTGGAGCAGATACGCAGTATTTT. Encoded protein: CASSLTRLAGGADTQYF.

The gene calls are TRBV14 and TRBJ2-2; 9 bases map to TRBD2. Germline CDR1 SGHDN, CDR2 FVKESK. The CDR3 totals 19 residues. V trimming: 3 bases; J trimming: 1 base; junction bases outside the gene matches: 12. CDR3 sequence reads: CASSHSGTSNLLNTGELFF. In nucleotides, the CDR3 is TGTGCCAGCAGCCATTCCGGGACTAGCAATTTGTTGAACACCGGGGAGCTGTTTTTT.

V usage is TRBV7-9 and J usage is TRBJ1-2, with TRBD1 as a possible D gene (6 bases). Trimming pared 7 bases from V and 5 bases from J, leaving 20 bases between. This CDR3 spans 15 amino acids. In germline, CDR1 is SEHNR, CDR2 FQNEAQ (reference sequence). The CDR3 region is CASTPSGGLRYGYTF. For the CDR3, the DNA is TGTGCCAGCACCCCCTCGGGGGGCCTTAGGTATGGCTACACCTTC.

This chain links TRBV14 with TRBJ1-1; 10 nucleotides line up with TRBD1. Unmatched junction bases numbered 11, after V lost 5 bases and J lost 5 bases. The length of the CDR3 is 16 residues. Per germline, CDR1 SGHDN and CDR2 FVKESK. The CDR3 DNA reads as TGTGCCAGCAGCACCATCGGACAGGGGGAGAGAACTGAAGCTTTCTTT. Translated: CASSTIGQGERTEAFF.

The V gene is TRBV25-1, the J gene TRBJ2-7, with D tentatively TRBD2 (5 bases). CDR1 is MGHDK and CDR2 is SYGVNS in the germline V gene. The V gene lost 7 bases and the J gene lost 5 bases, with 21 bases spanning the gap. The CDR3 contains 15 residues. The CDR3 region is CASIRETYPNNEQYF. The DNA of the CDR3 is TGTGCCAGCATTAGGGAGACCTACCCCAACAACGAGCAGTACTTC.

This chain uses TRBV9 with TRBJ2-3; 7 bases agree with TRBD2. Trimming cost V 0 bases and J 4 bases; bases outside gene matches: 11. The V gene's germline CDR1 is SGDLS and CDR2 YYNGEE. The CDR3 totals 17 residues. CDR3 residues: CASSVAGSGRAADTQYF. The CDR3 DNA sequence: TGTGCCAGCAGCGTAGCCGGGTCGGGGAGGGCAGCAGATACGCAGTATTTT. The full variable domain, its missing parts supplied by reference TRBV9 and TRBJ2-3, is DSGVTQTPKHLITATGQRVTLRCSPRSGDLSVYWYQQSLDQGLQFLIQYYNGEERAKGNILERFSAQQFPDLHSELNLSSLELGDSALYFCASSVAGSGRAADTQYFGPGTRLTVL.

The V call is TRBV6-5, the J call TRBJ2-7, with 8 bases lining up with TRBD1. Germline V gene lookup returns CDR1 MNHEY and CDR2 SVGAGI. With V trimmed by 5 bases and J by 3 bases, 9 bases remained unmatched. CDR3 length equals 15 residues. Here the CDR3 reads CASSQSRGPYYEQYF. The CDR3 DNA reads TGTGCCAGCAGTCAATCCAGGGGGCCTTACTACGAGCAGTACTTC.

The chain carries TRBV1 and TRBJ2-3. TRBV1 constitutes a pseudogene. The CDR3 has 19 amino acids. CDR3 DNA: TGCACCAGCAGCCAAGAACACCTCACCAGCTTTTGGAGCACAGATACGCAGTATTTT. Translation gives CTSSQEHLTSFWSTDTQYF.

The CDR3 bases are TGTGCCAGCAGCGTTTCGGCAGGGGTATCTAACTATGGCTACACCTTC. This encodes CASSVSAGVSNYGYTF. V and J are TRBV9 and TRBJ1-2; a weak D match, TRBD1 (6 bases). Trimming removed 2 bases from V and 0 bases from J, with 14 bases in between. The CDR3 has 16 residues. The germline gives CDR1 SGDLS, CDR2 YYNGEE.

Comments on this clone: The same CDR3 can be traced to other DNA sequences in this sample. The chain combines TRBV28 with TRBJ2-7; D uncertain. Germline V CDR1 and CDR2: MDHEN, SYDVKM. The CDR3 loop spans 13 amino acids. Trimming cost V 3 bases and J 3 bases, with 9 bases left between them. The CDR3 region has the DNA TGTGCCAGCAGTTTGTTAACAGACTACGAGCAGTACTTC. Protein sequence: CASSLLTDYEQYF.